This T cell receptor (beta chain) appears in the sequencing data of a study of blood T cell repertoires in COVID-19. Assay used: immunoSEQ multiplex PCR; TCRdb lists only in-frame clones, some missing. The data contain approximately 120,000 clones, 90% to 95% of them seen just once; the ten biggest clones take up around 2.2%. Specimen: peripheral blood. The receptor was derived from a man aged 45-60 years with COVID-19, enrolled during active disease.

The CDR3 DNA is TGTGCCAGCAGCCGAACTAGCGGGTACACAGATACGCAGTATTTT. This translates into CASSRTSGYTDTQYF. The chain employs TRBV5-4 and TRBJ2-3, with 9 bases aligning to TRBD2. Germline lookup yields CDR1 SGHNT and CDR2 YYREEE (reference sequence). After removal of 4 bases from V and 2 bases from J, the junction contained 5 bases not matched to a gene. The length of the CDR3 is 15 residues. The entire variable domain, with the rest obtained from reference TRBV5-4 and TRBJ2-3, is as follows: ETGVTQSPTHLIKTRGQQVTLRCSSQSGHNTVSWYQQALGQGPQFIFQYYREEENGRGNFPPRFSGLQFPNYSSELNVNALELDDSALYLCASSRTSGYTDTQYFGPGTRLTVL.